A single T cell receptor beta chain is shown here with its context. Its antigen specificity is not known. A much larger clone differs from this one at a single base, so this may be a read error. Library prep was done by 5' RACE. The run used a NextSeq 500. In the TCR library protocol, unique molecular identifiers were attached to individual cDNA molecules to correct for PCR bias and sequencing error. Both TCR alpha and beta chains were sequenced, and tight co-correlation was observed between alpha and beta sequence abundances in each sample. As for how the authors treated the data: Decombinator V4 was used to perform V gene, J gene and CDR3 annotation of TCR sequences. Expanded TCRs were defined as changing significantly between any two time points under a Poisson model with p below 0.0001. TCR abundances were normalised to the total number of TCRs sequenced per sample and were expressed as counts per million. TRAV1-2 paired with TRAJ12, TRAJ20 or TRAJ33 defined MAIT TCRs, while TRAV10 paired with TRAJ18 defined iNKT TCRs. A search of VDJdb, accessed on 1 November 2021, was run for TCRs annotated to CMV, EBV and SARS-CoV-2, with TCRs annotated for multiple antigens excluded. TCRdb reanalyzed the raw reads on its own, using fastp at Q25 for trimming and MiXCR for clone calling, and kept in-frame beta chains. Rows with one shared CDR3 protein collapse into an entry with the most common genes and DNA. In this record, the V and J calls reflect TCRdb's handling and not the investigators' own analysis. Here the sample has some 96,000 distinct CDR3 sequences; 13% occur a single time. The ten top clones hold approximately 2.4% of the sample.

This specimen comes from a study of early T cells in non-severe SARS-CoV-2 infection (dated by TCRdb to the early 2020s). Background for the entire study: TCR sequencing used bulk RNA from unsorted whole blood, so alpha and beta chains could not be paired. Summary of the overall study and its limitations: VDJdb matching was skewed toward anti-spike CD8 responses, so virus-specific expansions were likely underestimated and private and CD4 specificities were missed.

CDR3 length: 14 amino acids, cysteine to phenylalanine. Only CDR3 DNA is held: 42 bases, read in frame from base 1. V loses 1 base of germline sequence and J loses 3 bases, and the interval between the two ends is 6 bases. CDR1 and CDR2 (KGHSH, LQKENI) derive from the germline V gene. This was a case-control study nested in a cohort of healthcare workers in London, UK, who had nasopharyngeal swab PCR tests and blood samples taken every week. Healthcare workers were enrolled in the week of the UK lockdown, from 23 to 31 March 2020, and were followed every week for up to roughly 15 weeks. The TCR was taken from an adult who was a healthcare worker with PCR-confirmed SARS-CoV-2 infection or an uninfected control (not recorded which). In this chain, TRBV18 is recombined with TRBJ1-4, with the D gene too uncertain to name. Sequencing was performed on whole blood. The CDR3 here reads CASSPQGSNEKLFF. The DNA sequence reads TGTGCCAGCTCACCACAGGGATCTAATGAAAAACTGTTTTTT.